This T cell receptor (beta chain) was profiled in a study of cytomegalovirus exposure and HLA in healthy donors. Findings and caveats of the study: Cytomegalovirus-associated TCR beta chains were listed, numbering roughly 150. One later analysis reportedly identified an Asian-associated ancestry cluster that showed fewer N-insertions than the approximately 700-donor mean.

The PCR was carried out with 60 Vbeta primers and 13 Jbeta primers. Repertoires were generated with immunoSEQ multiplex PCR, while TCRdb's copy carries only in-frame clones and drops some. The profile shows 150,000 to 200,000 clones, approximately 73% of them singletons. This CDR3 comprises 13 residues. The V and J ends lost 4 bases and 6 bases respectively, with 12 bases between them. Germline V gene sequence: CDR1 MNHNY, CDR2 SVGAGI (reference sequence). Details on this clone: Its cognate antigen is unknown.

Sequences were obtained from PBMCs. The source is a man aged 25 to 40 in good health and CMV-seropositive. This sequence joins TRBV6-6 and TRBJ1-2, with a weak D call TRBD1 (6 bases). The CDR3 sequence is CASSLTGLHGYTF. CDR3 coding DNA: TGTGCCAGCAGTTTAACAGGGTTACATGGCTACACCTTC.